The clone carrying this T cell receptor beta chain appeared a few times. The germline CDR1 and CDR2 sequences are SGDLS and YYNGEE. The trim removed 2 bases at V and 3 bases at J, leaving 8 bases unmatched. There are 16 residues in the CDR3. These data come from a study of cytomegalovirus exposure and HLA in healthy donors. It was with 60 Vbeta and 13 Jbeta primers that the PCR ran. Clones were sequenced by immunoSEQ multiplex PCR, and TCRdb holds only the in-frame ones, with some missing. This table holds 50,000 or so clones, about three quarters found once. This chain uses TRBV9 with TRBJ1-2; 9 bases fit TRBD1. The sequence came from a female donor in good health and CMV-seronegative. The sample taken for sequencing was PBMCs. The DNA for the CDR3 is TGTGCCAGCAGCGTCCGGGACAGGGTAATGCACTATGGCTACACCTTC. Translated, it gives CASSVRDRVMHYGYTF.